The clone carrying this T cell receptor (beta chain) was seen many times. Its antigen is currently unknown. Each TCR beta library was made by quantitative 5'-RACE that incorporated molecular barcodes. Via MiXCR, TCRdb re-called the 5' RACE reads, giving one row per CDR3 protein. The sample lists 450,000 to 550,000 distinct CDR3 sequences, approximately 5% seen once, with 3.5% in the top ten. The data belong to a study of CD8 T cells in ankylosing spondylitis. General observations from the study: Disease-associated clones were reportedly significantly overrepresented in matched ankylosing spondylitis synovial fluid. Ankylosing spondylitis blood appeared to be characterized by a TCR beta motif of under ten highly homologous variants.

The V gene end was trimmed by 4 bases and the J gene end by 5 bases; junction bases not matched to a gene: 14. The CDR3 is 16 amino acids. Germline V gene sequence: CDR1 PRHDT, CDR2 FYEKMQ (reference sequence). This clonotype was sampled from a male donor with ankylosing spondylitis. The chain has TRBV13 and TRBJ2-7, with 7 bases that match TRBD1. Sequenced sample: blood, either unsorted or a sorted T cell fraction (not recorded which). CDR3 protein: CASSSTTGTEGHEQYF. DNA for the CDR3: TGTGCCAGCAGCTCAACGACCGGGACAGAGGGCCACGAGCAGTACTTC.